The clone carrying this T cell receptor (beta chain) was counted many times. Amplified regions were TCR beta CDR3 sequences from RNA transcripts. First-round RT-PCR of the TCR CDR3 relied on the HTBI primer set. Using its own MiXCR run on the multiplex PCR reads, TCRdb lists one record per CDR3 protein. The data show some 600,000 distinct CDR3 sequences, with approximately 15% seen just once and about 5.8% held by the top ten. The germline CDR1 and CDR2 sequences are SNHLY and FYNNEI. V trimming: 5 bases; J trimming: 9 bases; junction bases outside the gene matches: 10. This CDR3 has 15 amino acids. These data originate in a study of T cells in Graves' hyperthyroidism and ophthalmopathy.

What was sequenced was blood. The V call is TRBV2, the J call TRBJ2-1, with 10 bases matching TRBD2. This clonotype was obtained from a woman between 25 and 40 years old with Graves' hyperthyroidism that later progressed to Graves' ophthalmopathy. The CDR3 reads CASSSQREGRGEQFF. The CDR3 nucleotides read TGTGCCAGCAGTTCTCAGCGGGAGGGCCGAGGTGAGCAGTTCTTC.